The 30 T cell receptor beta chains in this list originate from one sample, sequenced in a study of T cells in Graves' hyperthyroidism and ophthalmopathy. It was RNA transcripts that yielded the amplified TCR beta CDR3 regions. When the TCR CDR3 underwent first-round RT-PCR, the HTBI primer set was used. TCRdb called the multiplex PCR reads again in MiXCR, with one record for every CDR3 protein. The data show about 420,000 distinct CDR3 sequences, with about 13% seen just once and approximately 5.8% held by the top ten. Sequences were obtained from blood. Every receptor here comes from a young woman with Graves' hyperthyroidism.

This clonotype was recorded many times. The V call is TRBV6-1, the J call TRBJ1-1, with TRBD1 matching 7 bases. With 6 bases clipped from V and 5 bases from J, the junction kept 12 bases outside the gene matches. The CDR3 extends over 15 amino acids. Per germline, CDR1 MNHNS and CDR2 SASEGT. For the CDR3, the DNA is TGTGCCAGCAGCCGAAGACAGGGTCCGTGGACTGAAGCTTTCTTT. It yields the protein CASSRRQGPWTEAFF.

The rearrangement joins TRBV24-1 to TRBJ2-1; 8 bases agree with TRBD1. V lost 3 bases, J lost 7 bases, and 7 bases stayed unmatched. The CDR3 covers 15 residues. CDR1 and CDR2 (germline): KGHDR, SFDVKD. The CDR3 nucleotides are TGTGCCACCAGTGATAGGCAGGGGGCAAGGAATGAGCAGTTCTTC. Translation: CATSDRQGARNEQFF.

V gene TRBV20-1 combines with J gene TRBJ1-2, with D possibly TRBD1 on 5 matching bases. CDR3 length: 14 amino acids. Trimming cost V 4 bases and J 4 bases, with 16 bases left between them. The V gene's germline CDR1 is DFQATT and CDR2 SNEGSKA (reference sequence). CDR3 loop: CSAKTEIPTYGYTF. The DNA of the CDR3 is TGCAGTGCTAAGACAGAAATCCCAACCTATGGCTACACCTTC.

The chain combines TRBV29-1 with TRBJ1-1; D possibly corresponds to TRBD1 (5 bases). Germline CDR1 reads SQVTM; CDR2 reads ANQGSEA. The CDR3 sequence is 13 residues long. V lost 4 bases and J lost 0, with 9 bases in between. This CDR3 reads CSVGETVNTEAFF. The CDR3 region has the DNA TGCAGCGTTGGAGAGACAGTGAACACTGAAGCTTTCTTT.

Ten or more counts support this clonotype. The rearrangement joins TRBV12-3 or TRBV12-4 to TRBJ2-7; 15 bases are a match to TRBD2. Losses at the gene ends were 6 bases for V and 6 bases for J; bases not matched to a gene: 6. This CDR3 comprises 15 residues. This CDR3 reads CASSPGTSGRFEQYF. The DNA for the CDR3 is TGTGCCAGCAGCCCCGGGACTAGCGGGAGGTTCGAGCAGTACTTC.

This clonotype was counted many times. This may come from a read error, since a much larger clone is one base off. The V gene is TRBV28, the J gene TRBJ1-1, with D tentatively TRBD1 (5 bases). CDR1 is MDHEN, CDR2 SYDVKM, per germline. This CDR3 spans 16 amino acids. In DNA form, the CDR3 reads TGTGCCAACAGTTTACCAGGGCTTGGCGTTAACACTGAAGCTTTCTTT. Amino acid sequence: CANSLPGLGVNTEAFF.

In its sample, this clonotype was seen a few times. V and J are TRBV19 and TRBJ2-7; TRBD2 agrees at 10 bases. V was pared by 4 bases and J by 3 bases, with 6 bases of the junction left unmatched. The CDR3 contains 15 residues. CDR1 is LNHDA and CDR2 is SQIVND in the germline V gene (reference sequence). DNA for the CDR3: TGTGCCAGTAGTACCCGGACTAGCGGACTCTACGAGCAGTACTTC. This translates into CASSTRTSGLYEQYF.

The rearrangement links TRBV2 to TRBJ2-5, with TRBD1 matching 12 bases. V was clipped by 6 bases and J by 5 bases; unmatched bases: 7. The CDR3 runs 15 residues. Germline loops: CDR1 SNHLY, CDR2 FYNNEI. The CDR3 nucleotides are TGTGCCAGCAGCCCCGGGACAGGGGGCTCGGAGACCCAGTACTTC. Residues: CASSPGTGGSETQYF.

This clonotype was detected only a few times. The chain recombines TRBV7-8 with TRBJ1-5; no firm D call. There are 14 residues in the CDR3. The germline CDR1 and CDR2 sequences are SGHVS and FQNEAQ. V was trimmed by 1 base and J by 4 bases, leaving 8 bases between them. This CDR3 is CASSLDPENQPQHF. CDR3 DNA sequence: TGTGCCAGCAGCTTAGATCCCGAAAATCAGCCCCAGCATTTT.

There are many counts of this clonotype. CDR3 bases: TGCAGTGCTAGTAAGGGGGAAAATCAGCCCCAGCATTTT. It codes for CSASKGENQPQHF. J is TRBJ1-5 and V is TRBV20-1, with D maybe TRBD1 (6 bases). V lost 3 bases to trimming and J lost 4 bases, with 10 bases between them. CDR1 is DFQATT, CDR2 SNEGSKA, per germline (reference sequence). The CDR3 extends over 13 amino acids.

There are many counts of this clonotype. The CDR3 is CASSSSGTSLNEQFF. Here the CDR3 DNA reads TGTGCCAGCAGTTCTTCCGGGACTAGCCTCAATGAGCAGTTCTTC. The chain recombines TRBV27 with TRBJ2-1; 9 nucleotides agree with TRBD2. V trimming: 4 bases; J trimming: 6 bases; junction bases outside the gene matches: 7. Germline loops: CDR1 MNHEY, CDR2 SMNVEV (reference sequence). The CDR3 has 15 amino acids.

The chain carries TRBV11-2 and TRBJ2-1; 7 positions match TRBD2. Germline CDR1 and CDR2: SGHAT and FQNNGV. The J segment lost 1 base and the V segment lost 5 bases, leaving 14 bases of the junction unmatched. The CDR3 runs to 18 residues. CDR3 in DNA: TGTGCCAGCAGCCGCCAGTGGTCTGCGGGAGTTTCCTACAATGAGCAGTTCTTC. It translates to CASSRQWSAGVSYNEQFF.

This clonotype showed up just a few times. The V gene is TRBV15, the J gene TRBJ2-7, with 9 bases aligning to TRBD1. CDR3 length: 16 amino acids. V gave up 0 bases and J gave up 1 base; unmatched junction bases: 4. The germline V gene has CDR1 LNHNV and CDR2 YYDKDF (reference sequence). CDR3 loop: CATSRDLGQGSYEQYF. In nucleotides, the CDR3 is TGTGCCACCAGCAGAGATTTAGGACAGGGGTCCTACGAGCAGTACTTC.

This clonotype was seen a few times. The chain couples TRBV12-3 or TRBV12-4 to TRBJ2-3; the match to TRBD1 covers 11 bases. With V trimmed by 6 bases and J by 6 bases, 11 bases remained unmatched. The CDR3 contains 16 residues. In DNA, the CDR3 is TGTGCCAGCAGCTTACTGGACAGGGGGCTTAAGGATACGCAGTATTTT. Translation: CASSLLDRGLKDTQYF.

The chain has TRBV12-3 or TRBV12-4 and TRBJ1-6; TRBD1 aligns across 9 bases. After removal of 7 bases from V and 7 bases from J, the junction contained 8 bases not matched to a gene. The CDR3 totals 15 residues. In DNA, the CDR3 is TGTGCCAGCAAACAATCCGGGACAGGGAATTCACCCCTCCACTTT. This codes for CASKQSGTGNSPLHF.

The V and J genes are TRBV7-8 and TRBJ1-5; TRBD1 might be the D (6 bases). This CDR3 contains 15 residues. V was trimmed by 4 bases and J by 4 bases, leaving 14 bases between them. Per the germline V gene, CDR1 is SGHVS and CDR2 is FQNEAQ. The CDR3 loop is CASSSTGTKNQPQHF. In nucleotides, the CDR3 is TGTGCCAGCAGCTCCACCGGGACAAAAAATCAGCCCCAGCATTTT.

The J gene is TRBJ2-1, the V gene TRBV20-1, with TRBD2 matching over 7 bases. The CDR3 totals 14 residues. Germline V CDR1 and CDR2: DFQATT, SNEGSKA (reference sequence). V lost 5 bases and J lost 7; bases outside the gene matches: 11. The CDR3 is CSAGTSAGGNEQFF. CDR3 coding DNA: TGCAGTGCTGGCACTAGCGCAGGAGGAAATGAGCAGTTCTTC.

The table lists this clonotype with many counts. V usage is TRBV7-3 and J usage is TRBJ2-3, with TRBD2 identical over 7 bases. CDR1 is SGHTA, CDR2 FQGTGA, per germline. The CDR3 is 19 residues long. Trimming removed 1 base from V and 4 bases from J; junction bases left unmatched: 17. CDR3 protein: CASSLKGRVVAGVADTQYF. CDR3 DNA: TGTGCCAGCAGCTTAAAGGGGCGGGTAGTGGCGGGAGTGGCAGATACGCAGTATTTT.

The chain combines TRBV10-2 with TRBJ1-2; TRBD1 matches at 11 bases. CDR3 size: 13 residues. CDR1 is WSHSY, CDR2 SAAADI, per germline. After removal of 6 bases from V and 4 bases from J, the junction contained 1 base not matched to a gene. The CDR3 sequence is CASRDRGLYGYTF. The CDR3 coding sequence is TGCGCCAGCAGGGACAGGGGGCTCTATGGCTACACCTTC.

This clonotype appeared many times. This sequence joins TRBV15 and TRBJ2-7; a weak D match, TRBD1 (5 bases). Per the germline V gene, CDR1 is LNHNV and CDR2 is YYDKDF (reference sequence). V dropped 4 bases and J dropped 6 bases, with 10 bases sitting between them. This CDR3 is 12 amino acids long. This chain's CDR3 is CATSNRLSEQYF. The CDR3 nucleotides read TGTGCCACCAGCAACAGGTTGAGCGAGCAGTACTTC.

This clonotype appeared many times. The chain has TRBV11-2 and TRBJ2-3; D may be TRBD2 (6 bases). The CDR3 has 15 amino acids. Germline lookup yields CDR1 SGHAT and CDR2 FQNNGV. Trimming pared 5 bases from V and 4 bases from J, leaving 16 bases between. This CDR3 is CASSHGGFSADTQYF. DNA for the CDR3: TGTGCCAGCAGCCATGGGGGGTTCTCTGCAGATACGCAGTATTTT.

This clonotype was detected ten times or more. The rearrangement uses TRBV3-1 and TRBJ1-3; D perhaps matches TRBD1 (5 bases). Germline values: CDR1 LGHDT, CDR2 YNNKEL (reference sequence). Deletions cut 2 bases from V and 7 bases from J, with 9 bases between. The CDR3 contains 13 residues. The DNA for the CDR3 is TGTGCCAGCAGCCAACGATGGGGGAACACCATATATTTT. As protein: CASSQRWGNTIYF.

This clonotype came up many times. The CDR3 is CASSYSIGTDMNTEAFF. The CDR3 DNA follows: TGTGCCAGCAGTTACTCGATAGGGACAGACATGAACACTGAAGCTTTCTTT. The chain is built from TRBV6-5 and TRBJ1-1; TRBD1 aligns across 7 bases. The CDR3 runs 17 residues. Germline V lookup: CDR1 MNHEY, CDR2 SVGAGI. J lost 0 bases, V lost 0 bases, and 7 bases had no gene match.

V and J are TRBV19 and TRBJ1-1; D is unclear. Looked up from germline, CDR1 is LNHDA and CDR2 is SQIVND (reference sequence). This CDR3 spans 14 amino acids. V lost 4 bases to trimming and J lost 1 base, with 10 bases between them. CDR3 sequence (DNA): TGTGCCAGTAGTAAGGCACATCAGAACACTGAAGCTTTCTTT. Translation: CASSKAHQNTEAFF.

This clonotype occurred a few times. V and J are TRBV9 and TRBJ2-7, with TRBD2 matching over 10 bases. The V gene's germline CDR1 is SGDLS and CDR2 YYNGEE. The ends lost 3 bases at V and 3 bases at J; junction bases unmatched: 6. The CDR3 has 15 amino acids. CDR3 bases: TGTGCCAGCAGCGCTTCACTAGCGGGGAGCTACGAGCAGTACTTC. Translating gives CASSASLAGSYEQYF.

This clonotype was picked up a small number of times. This chain uses TRBV2 with TRBJ1-2; D is unresolved. Germline CDR1 reads SNHLY; CDR2 reads FYNNEI. The V end was cut by 4 bases, the J end by 10 bases, with 13 bases between. The CDR3 runs 12 residues. CDR3 sequence (DNA): TGTGCCAGCAGTGCTGGAAGGTCTACCTACACCTTC. Translated: CASSAGRSTYTF.

J is TRBJ2-1 and V is TRBV12-3 or TRBV12-4; D ambiguous. This CDR3 has 12 residues. Deletions cut 0 bases from V and 10 bases from J, with 7 bases between. CDR3 in DNA: TGTGCCAGCAGTTTAGCCGGGTACGAGCAGTTCTTC. Its translation is CASSLAGYEQFF.

In its sample, this clonotype was seen a few times. J is TRBJ2-6 and V is TRBV6-9; perhaps TRBD1 as D (6 bases). There are 17 residues in the CDR3. Trimming removed 3 bases at V and 0 bases at J, with 12 bases between. Germline lookup yields CDR1 MNHGY and CDR2 SVAAGI. The CDR3, as DNA: TGTGCCAGCAGTTACAGGACAGCAGCCTCTGGGGCCAACGTCCTGACTTTC. Amino acids: CASSYRTAASGANVLTF.

This clonotype was detected many times. The CDR3 protein is CASTLQGASTDTQYF. In DNA form, the CDR3 reads TGTGCCAGCACTCTACAGGGGGCGAGCACAGATACGCAGTATTTT. This chain connects TRBV12-3 or TRBV12-4 to TRBJ2-3, with 9 bases identical to TRBD1. J lost 0 bases, V lost 7 bases, and 5 bases had no gene match. CDR3 size: 15 residues.

This clonotype was counted between two and nine times. This chain joins TRBV28 and TRBJ1-6; D call uncertain. The V gene's germline CDR1 is MDHEN and CDR2 SYDVKM. V lost 3 bases and J 5 bases, leaving 5 bases between the germline ends. CDR3 length equals 13 residues. Written as DNA, the CDR3 is TGTGCCAGCAGTTTGCCGCATAATTCACCCCTCCACTTT. This gives the protein CASSLPHNSPLHF.